The next 7 T cell receptor beta chains were all read from a single sample in a study of OX40 agonist ivuxolimab in advanced cancers. Profiling relied on immunoSEQ multiplex PCR, and the TCRdb table lists in-frame clones only, not all of them. The repertoire consists of more than 40,000 clones, with 80% to 90% occurring once and the leading ten covering 3.4%. The sequenced sample was CD4+ or CD8+ T cells sorted from blood, obtained in a trial of the OX40 agonist ivuxolimab. Receptors were obtained from an adult with an advanced solid tumor such as melanoma, head and neck, liver or kidney cancer.

The genes are TRBV5-4 and TRBJ2-5; tentatively, D is TRBD1 (5 bases). CDR1 and CDR2 from the germline V gene are SGHNT and YYREEE (reference sequence). This CDR3 spans 15 amino acids. Trimming removed 0 bases from V and 2 bases from J, with 11 bases in between. This CDR3 is CASSLGGQQQETQYF. In DNA form, the CDR3 reads TGTGCCAGCAGCTTGGGGGGCCAGCAACAAGAGACCCAGTACTTC.

Only a few counts were recorded for this clone. The rearrangement uses TRBV28 and TRBJ1-2; tentatively, D is TRBD1 (6 bases). V was trimmed by 4 bases and J by 4 bases, leaving 13 bases between them. The V gene's germline CDR1 is MDHEN and CDR2 SYDVKM. CDR3 length: 14 amino acids. The chain's CDR3 is CASSYRDRFYGYTF. In DNA form, the CDR3 reads TGTGCCAGCAGTTACAGGGACCGGTTCTATGGCTACACCTTC.

This chain connects TRBV28 to TRBJ1-6; 8 nucleotides match TRBD1. The CDR3 contains 14 residues. Germline V gene sequence: CDR1 MDHEN, CDR2 SYDVKM. Trimming at V came to 6 bases and at J to 10 bases, leaving 8 bases not matched to a gene. The chain's CDR3 is CASSIGQGSSPLHF. Here the CDR3 DNA reads TGTGCCAGCAGCATTGGACAGGGATCCTCACCCCTCCACTTT.

CDR3 DNA sequence: TGTGCCAGCAGACCAGGGGGAGAGGGCTATGGCTACACCTTC. Translation gives CASRPGGEGYGYTF. The V call is TRBV7-2, the J call TRBJ1-2, with 7 bases lining up with TRBD1. Germline assignment: CDR1 SGHTA and CDR2 FQGNSA. The V segment lost 6 bases and the J segment 4 bases; nucleotides outside the gene matches: 8. The CDR3 is 14 residues long.

This chain connects TRBV6-5 to TRBJ2-1; maybe TRBD1 (5 bases). CDR1 is MNHEY, CDR2 SVGAGI, per germline. Trimming cost V 0 bases and J 10 bases, with 7 bases left between them. CDR3 size: 12 residues. The chain's CDR3 is CASSYSDREQFF. CDR3 in DNA: TGTGCCAGCAGTTACTCTGACAGAGAGCAGTTCTTC.

This sequence joins TRBV28 and TRBJ1-2; weak D call: TRBD1 (5 bases). CDR1 is MDHEN, CDR2 SYDVKM, per germline. The length of the CDR3 is 19 residues. Trimming removed 4 bases at V and 3 bases at J, with 27 bases between. The CDR3 sequence is CASSSPGLVGKPAYYGYTF. The CDR3 coding sequence is TGTGCCAGCAGTTCGCCAGGGTTGGTAGGGAAGCCTGCTTACTATGGCTACACCTTC.

The count of this clone is one. This chain uses TRBV4-3 with TRBJ1-6; TRBD1 matches at 8 bases. V was pared by 3 bases and J by 8 bases, with 18 bases of the junction left unmatched. Germline V gene sequence: CDR1 LGHNA, CDR2 YSLEER. The CDR3 extends over 19 amino acids. CDR3 coding DNA: TGCGCCAGCAGCCAGGACTTGGTGGGGACAGGTAGTCGCGATTCACCCCTCCACTTT. Protein product: CASSQDLVGTGSRDSPLHF.